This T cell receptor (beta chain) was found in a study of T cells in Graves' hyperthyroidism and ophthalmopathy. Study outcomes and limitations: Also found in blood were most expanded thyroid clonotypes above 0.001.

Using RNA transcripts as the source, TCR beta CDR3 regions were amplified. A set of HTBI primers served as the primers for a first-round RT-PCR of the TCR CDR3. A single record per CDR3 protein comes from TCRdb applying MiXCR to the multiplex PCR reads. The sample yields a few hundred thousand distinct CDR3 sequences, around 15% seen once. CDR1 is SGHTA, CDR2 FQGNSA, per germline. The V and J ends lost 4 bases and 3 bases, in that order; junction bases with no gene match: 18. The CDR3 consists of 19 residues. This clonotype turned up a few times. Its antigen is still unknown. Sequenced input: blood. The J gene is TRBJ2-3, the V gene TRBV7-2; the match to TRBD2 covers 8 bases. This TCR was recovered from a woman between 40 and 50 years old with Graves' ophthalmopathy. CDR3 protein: CASSSRSAGAQLRTDTQYF. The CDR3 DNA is TGTGCCAGCAGCTCCCGGTCAGCGGGGGCTCAACTACGGACAGATACGCAGTATTTT. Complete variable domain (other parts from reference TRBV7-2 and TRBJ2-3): GAGVSQSPSNKVTEKGKDVELRCDPISGHTALYWYRQSLGQGLEFLIYFQGNSAPDKSGLPSDRFSAERTGGSVSTLTIQRTQQEDSAVYLCASSSRSAGAQLRTDTQYFGPGTRLTVL.